The present entry profiles one T cell receptor (beta chain) with its context. The CDR3 contains 14 residues. Trimming removed 1 base from V and 7 bases from J, with 11 bases in between. Germline V gene lookup returns CDR1 MGHRA and CDR2 YSYEKL. The data are from a study of blood T cell repertoires in COVID-19. Participants spanned ages about 18 to 90 years and resided in 24 US areas. The data were produced by immunoSEQ multiplex PCR, yet TCRdb's version contains in-frame clones alone and is incomplete. This table has almost 500,000 clones, more than 85% appearing once. The rearrangement uses TRBV4-1 and TRBJ1-5, with D unclear. This receptor was taken from a woman in her fifties or sixties who had recovered from COVID-19. Source material: PBMCs or T cells enriched from blood (not recorded which). CDR3: CASSQVEGKQPQHF. In nucleotides, the CDR3 is TGCGCCAGCAGCCAAGTGGAGGGAAAGCAGCCCCAGCATTTT.